The TCR beta chain described here comes from a study of cytomegalovirus exposure and HLA in healthy donors. PCR amplification relied on 60 Vbeta primers (plus 13 Jbeta primers). Authors' methods: A later analysis counted about 80 million unique TCR beta chains, about 11 million shared. Some clones are missing from TCRdb's copy, which holds only in-frame ones; the method was immunoSEQ multiplex PCR. The DNA gave D and trimming, while V, J and clone size come from that table. Among over 150,000 clones listed, 65% to 85% were seen once. A remark on this clone: The antigen remains undetermined.

General study points: Rarity characterized most TCR sequences, yet some public TCRs appeared in many donors. Three chains tied to CMV proved CMV antigen-specific in vitro. It was reported that the classifier diagnosed cytomegalovirus status with high specificity and sensitivity in both the original and validation cohorts.

The sample was PBMCs. This sequence was found in a woman in her thirties or forties in good health and CMV-seropositive.

CDR3 sequence: CASKLSGSTGELFF. The CDR3 nucleotides read TGTGCCAGCAAACTTAGCGGGAGCACCGGGGAGCTGTTTTTT. The chain uses TRBV7-9 and TRBJ2-2, with TRBD2 matching over 9 bases. Germline trimming cut 7 bases from V and 4 bases from J; bases unmatched to any gene: 4. This CDR3 comprises 14 residues. From germline, CDR1 is SEHNR and CDR2 FQNEAQ (reference sequence).